A selection of T cell receptor beta chains follows, all from one sample in a study of early T cells in non-severe SARS-CoV-2 infection. TCRdb processed the 5' RACE reads anew with MiXCR; each CDR3 protein has one entry. The table shows 30,000 to 35,000 distinct CDR3 sequences, with approximately 4.2% occurring only once. The source material was whole blood. The receptors shown here come from an adult who was a healthcare worker with PCR-confirmed SARS-CoV-2 infection or an uninfected control (not recorded which). CDR3s include the opening cysteine and the closing phenylalanine or tryptophan. Clone size is stated in some rows and not others, as once, few, many or a class when expanded.

CDR3 protein	J gene	V gene	clone size
CASSDLAGGGTQYF	TRBJ2-3	TRBV5-1	many
CASSYSEGGAEAFF	TRBJ1-1	TRBV6-6	many
CASSLPDQPQHF	TRBJ1-5	TRBV5-4	-
CASSLADRIGGNTIYF	TRBJ1-3	TRBV12-3/TRBV12-4	many
CASSVTYSLPKNNEQFF	TRBJ2-1	TRBV7-2	-
CASSLDAGINSYEQYF	TRBJ2-7	TRBV7-2	many
CASSIEGTEKINQPQHF	TRBJ1-5	TRBV19	many
CASKRAVYEQYF	TRBJ2-7	TRBV2	few
CASSSWDADEQYF	TRBJ2-7	TRBV12-3/TRBV12-4	many
CASRSRQSTDTQYF	TRBJ2-3	TRBV5-1	many
CASSQVAAYGYTF	TRBJ1-2	TRBV14	few
CASSLGRTYNEQFF	TRBJ2-1	TRBV5-1	many
CSVEVSGSRDEQFF	TRBJ2-1	TRBV29-1	many
CASSGRQSGEKLFF	TRBJ1-4	TRBV27	-
CASSLGVLARNEQFF	TRBJ2-1	TRBV13	many